A single TCR beta chain is shown here with its context. This sample is part of a study of PD-1 blockade in classical Hodgkin lymphoma. Method: immunoSEQ multiplex PCR; TCRdb's copy keeps in-frame clones and lacks some. The sample consists of approximately 7,400 clones, around 82% of them appearing once. Time point noted: cycle 4 day 1 (C4D1), after more than 5 weeks of nivolumab. Each and every patient relapsed after autologous stem cell transplantation, and patients got differing brentuximab vedotin exposure. Trimming cost V 4 bases and J 4 bases, with 10 bases left between them. The CDR3 contains 13 residues. Germline CDR1 MNHEY, CDR2 SVGAGI.

Sequenced material: peripheral blood mononuclear cells (PBMCs), taken before the fourth cycle of nivolumab. The chain uses TRBV6-5 and TRBJ1-2; D is perhaps TRBD1 (5 bases). The clonotype was recovered from a human donor with classical Hodgkin lymphoma. As DNA, the CDR3 is TGTGCCAGCAGTTTCCCAGGGATCTATGGCTACACCTTC. Translating it yields CASSFPGIYGYTF.